Shown below are 31 T cell receptor beta chains from a single sample sequenced in a study of sequential checkpoint blockade in melanoma. The assay was immunoSEQ multiplex PCR, and TCRdb's table has in-frame clones only and misses some. This sample has some 18,000 clones, with 72% found just once. The treatment denotes: randomized to nivolumab then ipilimumab (arm A) or the reverse (arm B). The sample was CD8+ T cells sorted from blood (inferred from file names), taken from a patient given nivolumab and ipilimumab in sequence. The receptors were sampled from a human donor with melanoma.

The chain employs TRBV4-2 and TRBJ2-7; TRBD2 aligns across 14 bases. This CDR3 contains 16 residues. In germline, CDR1 is LGHNA, CDR2 YNFKEQ. With V trimmed by 0 bases and J by 7 bases, 5 bases remained unmatched. CDR3 DNA: TGTGCCAGCAGCCAAGAGGGGACTAGCGGGAGTAATGAGCAGTACTTC. Protein: CASSQEGTSGSNEQYF.

This chain connects TRBV19 to TRBJ2-7; a possible D gene is TRBD2 (5 bases). Germline V gives CDR1 LNHDA, CDR2 SQIVND (reference sequence). There are 15 residues in the CDR3. Trimming left V 5 bases short and J 3 bases short, with 17 bases between. In nucleotides, the CDR3 is TGTGCCAGTAGTCCCGAGAGGGTGCCCCGCTACGAGCAGTACTTC. It translates to CASSPERVPRYEQYF.

CDR3 loop: CSARDLDGYTF. For the CDR3, the DNA is TGCAGTGCCAGGGATTTAGATGGCTACACCTTC. The chain carries TRBV29-1 and TRBJ1-2; D may be TRBD1 (5 bases). The CDR3 consists of 11 residues. Per germline, CDR1 SQVTM and CDR2 ANQGSEA. Full variable domain (outside the CDR3, taken from reference TRBV29-1 and TRBJ1-2): SAVISQKPSRDICQRGTSLTIQCQVDSQVTMMFWYRQQPGQSLTLIATANQGSEATYESGFVIDKFPISRPNLTFSTLTVSNMSPEDSSIYLCSARDLDGYTFGSGTRLTVV.

The chain uses TRBV7-9 and TRBJ2-7; a weak D match, TRBD1 (5 bases). In germline, CDR1 is SEHNR, CDR2 FQNEAQ (reference sequence). The CDR3 length is 12 residues. The V gene lost 2 bases and the J gene lost 4 bases, with 6 bases spanning the gap. The CDR3 nucleotides are TGTGCCAGCAGCTTATCAGGGTACGAGCAGTACTTC. Translating gives CASSLSGYEQYF.

A word on this clone: The junction and the germline gene differ at one end; a read error may be behind it. This sequence joins TRBV5-1 and TRBJ2-7; TRBD1 might be the D (5 bases). The CDR3 consists of 13 residues. Germline CDR1 is SGHRS and CDR2 is YFSETQ. CDR3 in DNA: TGTGCCAGCAGCTTGGACAACTCCTACGAGCAGTACTTC. This gives the protein CASSLDNSYEQYF. Full variable domain (outside the CDR3, taken from reference TRBV5-1 and TRBJ2-7): KAGVTQTPRYLIKTRGQQVTLSCSPISGHRSVSWYQQTPGQGLQFLFEYFSETQRNKGNFPGRFSGRQFSNSRSEMNVSTLELGDSALYLCASSLDNSYEQYFGPGTRLTVT.

By sample share, this clone is medium-sized (0.01 to 0.1%). This chain joins TRBV11-2 and TRBJ2-7; the match to TRBD2 covers 7 bases. The CDR3 has 12 amino acids. CDR1 is SGHAT, CDR2 FQNNGV, per germline. With V trimmed by 8 bases and J by 2 bases, 3 bases remained unmatched. CDR3 protein: CASGLAAYEQYF. The CDR3 DNA follows: TGTGCCAGCGGCCTAGCGGCCTACGAGCAGTACTTC.

This rearrangement joins TRBV5-1 to TRBJ2-7, with 9 bases matching TRBD1. Trimming took 4 bases from V and 5 from J; bases not matched to a gene: 7. Germline assignment: CDR1 SGHRS and CDR2 YFSETQ. This CDR3 has 14 amino acids. The CDR3 reads CASSTGTGLNEQYF. The CDR3 DNA reads TGCGCCAGCAGCACGGGGACAGGGTTAAACGAGCAGTACTTC.

The genes are TRBV9 and TRBJ2-7; no clear D gene. Between the trimmed V and J ends, which lost 0 bases and 0 bases, there was a span of 13 bases. Germline V gives CDR1 SGDLS, CDR2 YYNGEE. This CDR3 is 16 amino acids long. CDR3 residues: CASSVGSAENSYEQYF. The CDR3 DNA reads as TGTGCCAGCAGCGTAGGTTCGGCGGAGAACTCCTACGAGCAGTACTTC.

The V gene is TRBV18, the J gene TRBJ2-1; no reliable D call. CDR3 size: 14 residues. From germline, CDR1 is KGHSH and CDR2 LQKENI. V dropped 3 bases and J dropped 7 bases, with 13 bases sitting between them. The CDR3 loop is CASSPTVGRNEQFF. The CDR3 nucleotides read TGTGCCAGCTCACCTACAGTGGGTAGGAATGAGCAGTTCTTC. Filled out from reference TRBV18 and TRBJ2-1, the complete variable domain reads NAGVMQNPRHLVRRRGQEARLRCSPMKGHSHVYWYRQLPEEGLKFMVYLQKENIIDESGMPKERFSAEFPKEGPSILRIQQVVRGDSAAYFCASSPTVGRNEQFFGPGTRLTVL.

This clone is labeled as large. CDR3 in DNA: TGTGCCAGCAGCTTTCCGGGACAGGGGTTTGACGGCTATGGCTACACCTTC. As protein: CASSFPGQGFDGYGYTF. V gene TRBV13 combines with J gene TRBJ1-2, with 10 bases matching TRBD1. The germline V gene encodes CDR1 PRHDT and CDR2 FYEKMQ (reference sequence). The trim removed 3 bases at V and 4 bases at J, leaving 11 bases unmatched. The CDR3 is 17 amino acids.

This clone was observed a handful of times. The chain employs TRBV4-1 and TRBJ1-4; 7 nucleotides agree with TRBD1. The V gene's germline CDR1 is MGHRA and CDR2 YSYEKL. The V and J ends lost 0 bases and 10 bases, in that order; junction bases with no gene match: 11. This CDR3 spans 16 amino acids. For the CDR3, the DNA is TGCGCCAGCAGCCAAGATCCACGACAGGGTGGTAGAAAACTGTTTTTT. Residues: CASSQDPRQGGRKLFF.

This clone was seen a handful of times. The chain recombines TRBV5-1 with TRBJ1-1; D gene uncertain. CDR3 length: 14 residues. Germline V gives CDR1 SGHRS, CDR2 YFSETQ. V shed 1 base and J shed 1 base, with 8 bases lying between them. The CDR3 sequence is CASSLNLGNTEAFF. CDR3 DNA: TGCGCCAGCAGCTTGAATCTCGGGAACACTGAAGCTTTCTTT.

This clone was recorded a few times. The chain links TRBV27 to TRBJ1-1; unclear D gene. Germline V CDR1 and CDR2: MNHEY, SMNVEV (reference sequence). The CDR3 spans 12 residues. Trimming removed 8 bases from V and 4 bases from J, with 11 bases in between. The chain's CDR3 is CASGGRITEAFF. The CDR3 DNA is TGTGCCAGCGGAGGGAGAATCACTGAAGCTTTCTTT.

This chain connects TRBV5-4 to TRBJ2-7; 10 bases are a match to TRBD1. The J segment lost 7 bases and the V segment lost 0 bases, leaving 7 bases of the junction unmatched. The CDR3 length is 15 residues. Germline V gene data show CDR1 as SGHNT and CDR2 as YYREEE (reference sequence). The CDR3 protein is CASSLGTGGSDEQYF. CDR3 in DNA: TGTGCCAGCAGCTTGGGGACAGGGGGAAGTGATGAGCAGTACTTC.

This chain uses TRBV11-2 with TRBJ1-2, with 10 bases aligning to TRBD1. V was pared by 4 bases and J by 5 bases, with 13 bases of the junction left unmatched. The CDR3 loop spans 17 amino acids. CDR1 and CDR2 from the germline V gene are SGHAT and FQNNGV. The CDR3 is CASSSTGGARYRYGYTF. CDR3 nucleotide sequence: TGTGCCAGCAGCTCGACAGGGGGCGCGCGGTATCGATATGGCTACACCTTC.

This clone was seen a few times. The genes are TRBV7-9 and TRBJ2-7, with TRBD1 matching over 7 bases. The CDR3 loop spans 15 amino acids. The trim removed 5 bases at V and 2 bases at J, leaving 9 bases unmatched. The germline V gene encodes CDR1 SEHNR and CDR2 FQNEAQ (reference sequence). As DNA, the CDR3 is TGTGCCAGCAGCCCCTGGGACAGCAGTACCTACGAGCAGTACTTC. Its translation is CASSPWDSSTYEQYF.

V usage is TRBV5-8 and J usage is TRBJ1-3, with D hard to call. Germline CDR1 and CDR2: SGHTS and YDEGEE. V was pared by 0 bases and J by 5 bases, with 9 bases between. This CDR3 spans 14 amino acids. The CDR3 DNA sequence: TGTGCCAGCAGCTTGGAGGTACTACGAAACACCATATATTTT. Translating it yields CASSLEVLRNTIYF.

V and J are TRBV5-5 and TRBJ1-5; 7 bases agree with TRBD1. V was pared by 4 bases and J by 1 base, with 5 bases of the junction left unmatched. The CDR3 contains 15 residues. Germline V CDR1 and CDR2: SGHKS, YYEKEE (reference sequence). The CDR3 sequence is CASSLGQRSNQPQHF. The CDR3 DNA sequence: TGTGCCAGCAGCCTGGGACAGCGAAGCAATCAGCCCCAGCATTTT.

This rearrangement joins TRBV2 to TRBJ1-1; D might be TRBD1 (6 bases). Germline assignment: CDR1 SNHLY and CDR2 FYNNEI. V was shortened by 5 bases and J by 8 bases, with 12 bases between the two germline ends. The CDR3 runs to 12 residues. CDR3 sequence: CASSPRTVEAFF. The DNA for the CDR3 is TGTGCCAGCAGTCCACGGACAGTCGAAGCTTTCTTT.

Only one count was recorded for this clone. The rearrangement uses TRBV7-9 and TRBJ2-7; D perhaps matches TRBD2 (5 bases). The CDR3 is 12 amino acids. Deletions cut 3 bases from V and 4 bases from J, with 7 bases between. CDR1 SEHNR and CDR2 FQNEAQ come from the germline V gene (reference sequence). The CDR3 DNA is TGTGCCAGCAGCTTTCGGGGTTACGAGCAGTACTTC. Translated, it gives CASSFRGYEQYF.

This clone was seen a handful of times. V gene TRBV5-8 combines with J gene TRBJ2-7, with a tentative D call TRBD1 (6 bases). Trimming took 4 bases from V and 7 from J, leaving 15 bases between them. The CDR3 covers 13 residues. The V gene's germline CDR1 is SGHTS and CDR2 YDEGEE. CDR3 nucleotide sequence: TGTGCCAGCAGCGCTGACAGGTTACGGGAGCAGTACTTC. Translation gives CASSADRLREQYF.

The chain is built from TRBV27 and TRBJ2-7, with a tentative D call TRBD1 (6 bases). This CDR3 is 17 amino acids long. Deletions cut 1 base from V and 3 bases from J, with 19 bases between. Per germline, CDR1 MNHEY and CDR2 SMNVEV (reference sequence). CDR3 residues: CASSLFPRRGLIYEQYF. The CDR3 DNA is TGTGCCAGCAGTTTATTCCCTCGCAGGGGCCTTATCTACGAGCAGTACTTC.

This clone was counted a few times. The chain recombines TRBV7-3 with TRBJ1-4; D might be TRBD1 (6 bases). CDR3 length: 16 residues. V gave up 5 bases and J gave up 5 bases, with 18 bases separating them. The germline V gene encodes CDR1 SGHTA and CDR2 FQGTGA. The CDR3 DNA reads as TGTGCCAGCAGCCGTAAAACCACAGGGTTGAATGAAAAACTGTTTTTT. It codes for CASSRKTTGLNEKLFF.

The rearrangement joins TRBV5-1 to TRBJ1-4; possibly TRBD1 for D (5 bases). Germline V gene lookup returns CDR1 SGHRS and CDR2 YFSETQ. This CDR3 comprises 15 residues. Trimming removed 2 bases from V and 4 bases from J, with 12 bases in between. The CDR3 DNA reads TGCGCCAGCAGCTTCGGGCAGGGCGGTAATGAAAAACTGTTTTTT. This translates into CASSFGQGGNEKLFF.

The chain uses TRBV6-1 and TRBJ2-7; 11 bases map to TRBD2. The CDR3 is made up of 15 amino acids. V trimming: 4 bases; J trimming: 2 bases; junction bases outside the gene matches: 4. Germline CDR1 MNHNS, CDR2 SASEGT. For the CDR3, the DNA is TGTGCCAGCAGTGGGGGACTAGCGGAGCCCTACGAGCAGTACTTC. It encodes CASSGGLAEPYEQYF.

The CDR3 bases are TGTGCCAGCAGCAAACGGACTCCTTATGGCGGTGAAAAACTGTTTTTT. Amino acids: CASSKRTPYGGEKLFF. The chain joins TRBV7-9 to TRBJ1-4, with D unclear. Germline CDR1 is SEHNR and CDR2 is FQNEAQ (reference sequence). The CDR3 runs 16 residues. The V gene lost 5 bases and the J gene lost 7 bases, with 20 bases spanning the gap.

The gene calls are TRBV6-5 and TRBJ2-7; TRBD1 agrees at 7 bases. Germline loops: CDR1 MNHEY, CDR2 SVGAGI. The CDR3 is made up of 13 amino acids. The ends lost 8 bases at V and 3 bases at J; junction bases unmatched: 7. Here the CDR3 reads CASRRDSDYEQYF. CDR3 coding DNA: TGTGCCAGCCGCCGGGACAGCGACTACGAGCAGTACTTC.

This clone was recorded once. The gene calls are TRBV27 and TRBJ1-6, with a weak D call TRBD1 (5 bases). Trimming took off 1 base at V and 9 bases at J, with 13 bases between the two ends. The CDR3 length is 15 residues. Germline values: CDR1 MNHEY, CDR2 SMNVEV (reference sequence). The CDR3 loop is CASSLLGRPLSPLHF. The CDR3 DNA follows: TGTGCCAGCAGTTTATTGGGGCGGCCGCTTTCACCCCTCCACTTT.

The chain recombines TRBV7-8 with TRBJ1-5; 7 bases match TRBD1. From germline, CDR1 is SGHVS and CDR2 FQNEAQ. With V trimmed by 5 bases and J by 2 bases, 6 bases remained unmatched. The CDR3 covers 15 residues. CDR3: CASSIQGKGNQPQHF. CDR3 bases: TGTGCCAGCAGCATACAGGGGAAGGGCAATCAGCCCCAGCATTTT.

Only a few counts were recorded for this clone. The J gene is TRBJ1-5, the V gene TRBV7-8; D unclear. The CDR3 sequence is 14 residues long. With 1 base removed from V and 5 bases from J, the gap between germline ends came to 9 bases. CDR1 and CDR2 from the germline V gene are SGHVS and FQNEAQ. The CDR3 DNA follows: TGTGCCAGCAGCTTAGAAGCTTCGCATCAGCCCCAGCATTTT. This gives the protein CASSLEASHQPQHF.

This chain joins TRBV27 and TRBJ1-4; D not certain. Germline V CDR1 and CDR2: MNHEY, SMNVEV (reference sequence). The CDR3 covers 13 residues. V was trimmed by 2 bases and J by 7 bases, leaving 8 bases between them. CDR3 coding DNA: TGTGCCAGCAGTTTAACCGGAGTTGAAAAACTGTTTTTT. Its translation is CASSLTGVEKLFF.